The 18 T cell receptor beta chains below come from one sample, sequenced in a study of cytomegalovirus exposure and HLA in healthy donors. Vbeta (60) and Jbeta (13) primers were used in the PCR. Sequencing was performed with immunoSEQ multiplex PCR; in TCRdb, only in-frame clones are kept and a portion is missing. The table lists 130,000 or so clones. The sequencing sample was made of PBMCs. The receptors stem from a woman in her thirties or forties in good health and CMV-seronegative.

This chain joins TRBV5-1 and TRBJ2-7, with D tentatively TRBD1 (5 bases). This CDR3 is built from 15 residues. With 4 bases removed from V and 5 bases from J, the gap between germline ends came to 19 bases. Germline V CDR1 and CDR2: SGHRS, YFSETQ. The CDR3 DNA reads TGCGCCAGCAGCCCCCTAGGACACCGAACTAACGAGCAGTACTTC. Protein sequence: CASSPLGHRTNEQYF. Complete variable domain (other parts from reference TRBV5-1 and TRBJ2-7): KAGVTQTPRYLIKTRGQQVTLSCSPISGHRSVSWYQQTPGQGLQFLFEYFSETQRNKGNFPGRFSGRQFSNSRSEMNVSTLELGDSALYLCASSPLGHRTNEQYFGPGTRLTVT.

This chain joins TRBV9 and TRBJ1-1; D is perhaps TRBD1 (5 bases). Trimming cost V 4 bases and J 1 base, with 11 bases left between them. This CDR3 is built from 14 residues. Per the germline V gene, CDR1 is SGDLS and CDR2 is YYNGEE. This CDR3 is CASSPRQRNTEAFF. The CDR3 DNA follows: TGTGCCAGCAGCCCGCGACAGAGGAACACTGAAGCTTTCTTT.

The chain carries TRBV5-6 and TRBJ1-2, with a tentative D call TRBD1 (6 bases). From germline, CDR1 is SGHDT and CDR2 YYEEEE. The CDR3 runs 14 residues. The V and J ends lost 2 bases and 8 bases respectively, with 16 bases between them. The CDR3 here is CASSFDRLRAGYTF. The CDR3 DNA follows: TGTGCCAGCAGCTTCGACAGGCTTAGGGCGGGCTACACCTTC.

The chain links TRBV4-2 to TRBJ2-2, with TRBD1 matching over 7 bases. Per germline, CDR1 LGHNA and CDR2 YNFKEQ. CDR3 length: 16 residues. With 1 base clipped from V and 1 base from J, the junction kept 3 bases outside the gene matches. CDR3 DNA: TGTGCCAGCAGCCAAGGACAGGGAGAGAACACCGGGGAGCTGTTTTTT. It is translated as CASSQGQGENTGELFF.

The chain is built from TRBV7-9 and TRBJ2-1; 10 bases map to TRBD1. This CDR3 comprises 16 residues. Germline V gives CDR1 SEHNR, CDR2 FQNEAQ (reference sequence). With 2 bases clipped from V and 7 bases from J, the junction kept 8 bases outside the gene matches. Here the CDR3 reads CASSLFRGTGVNEQFF. DNA for the CDR3: TGTGCCAGCAGCTTATTTAGGGGGACAGGGGTGAATGAGCAGTTCTTC.

V is TRBV7-3 and J is TRBJ2-2; 10 nucleotides match TRBD2. The CDR3 contains 17 residues. The germline CDR1 and CDR2 sequences are SGHTA and FQGTGA. Trimming took 0 bases from V and 4 from J; bases not matched to a gene: 5. CDR3 in DNA: TGTGCCAGCAGCTTAACAGGAGCGGGGGGGCCCACCGGGGAGCTGTTTTTT. It specifies CASSLTGAGGPTGELFF.

This chain links TRBV19 with TRBJ2-1; TRBD2 agrees at 8 bases. Germline CDR1 LNHDA, CDR2 SQIVND (reference sequence). Trimming at V came to 10 bases and at J to 8 bases, leaving 16 bases not matched to a gene. The CDR3 totals 15 residues. CDR3 sequence reads: CATSLPVSGDDEQFF. CDR3 nucleotides: TGTGCCACCTCCCTCCCGGTTAGCGGGGACGATGAGCAGTTCTTC.

The chain combines TRBV5-4 with TRBJ1-1; no clear D gene. The germline gives CDR1 SGHNT, CDR2 YYREEE (reference sequence). The V end was cut by 4 bases, the J end by 2 bases, with 15 bases between. This CDR3 has 15 amino acids. The CDR3 DNA follows: TGTGCCAGCAGCCCAAGCATTGTCCAAAACACTGAAGCTTTCTTT. Its translation is CASSPSIVQNTEAFF.

The chain joins TRBV5-1 to TRBJ2-1; 13 bases line up with TRBD2. The CDR3 has 15 residues. V lost 6 bases, J lost 6 bases, and 6 bases stayed unmatched. The germline CDR1 and CDR2 sequences are SGHRS and YFSETQ. CDR3 nucleotides: TGCGCCAGCACACCGACTAGCGGGGGGAGCAATGAGCAGTTCTTC. Translating gives CASTPTSGGSNEQFF.

The rearrangement links TRBV7-2 to TRBJ2-3; no reliable D call. Germline V gene lookup returns CDR1 SGHTA and CDR2 FQGNSA. V shed 0 bases and J shed 2 bases, with 3 bases lying between them. CDR3 size: 13 residues. The CDR3 is CASSLAHTDTQYF. The CDR3, as DNA: TGTGCCAGCAGCTTAGCCCACACAGATACGCAGTATTTT.

The chain is built from TRBV15 and TRBJ1-4, with a tentative D call TRBD1 (5 bases). Germline V gene sequence: CDR1 LNHNV, CDR2 YYDKDF (reference sequence). V gave up 0 bases and J gave up 8 bases, with 13 bases separating them. The CDR3 extends over 15 amino acids. CDR3 amino acids: CATSRDWGGREKLFF. The CDR3 nucleotides read TGTGCCACCAGCAGAGATTGGGGGGGAAGAGAAAAACTGTTTTTT.

This chain joins TRBV5-1 and TRBJ1-2; 12 positions match TRBD1. The germline V gene encodes CDR1 SGHRS and CDR2 YFSETQ. The CDR3 is made up of 17 amino acids. V trimming: 3 bases; J trimming: 8 bases; junction bases outside the gene matches: 14. The chain's CDR3 is CASSSLDSGTGGSGYTF. CDR3 in DNA: TGCGCCAGCAGCTCCCTAGATTCCGGGACAGGGGGCTCGGGCTACACCTTC.

CDR3 nucleotide sequence: TGTGCCAGCAGTGAAGATTCCAGGGGGCTCTCCTACGAGCAGTACTTC. This sequence encodes CASSEDSRGLSYEQYF. V usage is TRBV6-1 and J usage is TRBJ2-7, with 8 bases identical to TRBD1. Looked up from germline, CDR1 is MNHNS and CDR2 is SASEGT. The CDR3 is 16 amino acids. With 1 base clipped from V and 0 bases from J, the junction kept 5 bases outside the gene matches.

This sequence joins TRBV6-5 and TRBJ1-2; the D is unclear. CDR1 and CDR2 from the germline V gene are MNHEY and SVGAGI. Trimming took off 0 bases at V and 3 bases at J, with 8 bases between the two ends. This CDR3 is built from 14 residues. Here the CDR3 reads CASSYSGGHYGYTF. CDR3 nucleotide sequence: TGTGCCAGCAGTTACTCTGGAGGACACTATGGCTACACCTTC.

V and J are TRBV6-1 and TRBJ2-3; tentatively, D is TRBD2 (6 bases). The germline V gene has CDR1 MNHNS and CDR2 SASEGT. The length of the CDR3 is 14 residues. V dropped 8 bases and J dropped 4 bases, with 16 bases sitting between them. In DNA form, the CDR3 reads TGTGCCAGCCCCCCGGGGGACGTGTCAGATACGCAGTATTTT. Translating it yields CASPPGDVSDTQYF.

The rearrangement joins TRBV27 to TRBJ1-1, with D maybe TRBD1 (6 bases). V was pared by 4 bases and J by 7 bases, with 16 bases between. The germline CDR1 and CDR2 sequences are MNHEY and SMNVEV (reference sequence). There are 14 residues in the CDR3. The CDR3 sequence: CASSSRGTIGEAFF. As DNA, the CDR3 is TGTGCCAGCAGTTCTCGAGGGACAATAGGTGAAGCTTTCTTT.

The V gene is TRBV19, the J gene TRBJ2-1; a possible D gene is TRBD1 (5 bases). The germline gives CDR1 LNHDA, CDR2 SQIVND (reference sequence). V lost 3 bases and J lost 6, with 12 bases in between. The CDR3 totals 14 residues. As DNA, the CDR3 is TGTGCCAGTAGTATTTTGGGCAGGGTCAATGAGCAGTTCTTC. Amino acids: CASSILGRVNEQFF.

As for this clone: The germline gene is not matched at one end of the junction; a read error may be the cause. V and J are TRBV7-7 and TRBJ2-7, with 7 bases aligning to TRBD2. Germline lookup yields CDR1 SSHAT and CDR2 FNYEAQ (reference sequence). The CDR3 spans 14 residues. The CDR3 loop is CASSSRLAPYEQYF. The CDR3, as DNA: TGTGCTAGCAGCTCACGACTAGCTCCCTACGAGCAGTACTTC.